A selection of T cell receptor beta chains follows, all from one sample in a study of CD8+ T cells in alopecia areata. Generated by immunoSEQ multiplex PCR, the TCRdb table keeps only in-frame clones and is missing some. The sample consists of some 200,000 clones, 45% to 65% of them appearing once. Sequenced material: CD4+ T cells sorted from blood, taken at week 4, from a patient treated with tofacitinib. These receptors all come from a human donor with alopecia areata. Each CDR3 is given with its conserved first and last residue. Fields, in order: clone size, J gene, D gene, V gene, CDR3 protein, CDR3 DNA. D genes are given only for firm matches. A row's size may be missing; if present it is once, few, many or a size class.

clone_size: -; j_call: TRBJ1-5; d_call: -; v_call: TRBV7-6; cdr3_aa: CASSLGAGSNQPQHF; cdr3_nt: TGTGCCAGCAGCTTAGGAGCAGGGAGCAATCAGCCCCAGCATTTT
clone_size: -; j_call: TRBJ2-1; d_call: -; v_call: TRBV18; cdr3_aa: CASSLHPDNEQFF; cdr3_nt: TGTGCCAGCTCTCTACACCCCGACAATGAGCAGTTCTTC
clone_size: -; j_call: TRBJ2-1; d_call: -; v_call: TRBV5-4; cdr3_aa: CASSLAQGIYNEQFF; cdr3_nt: TGTGCCAGCAGCTTGGCGCAGGGCATCTACAATGAGCAGTTCTTC
clone_size: -; j_call: TRBJ2-5; d_call: -; v_call: TRBV5-1; cdr3_aa: CASSVAGLTKETQYF; cdr3_nt: TGCGCCAGCAGCGTCGCGGGACTTACAAAAGAGACCCAGTACTTC
clone_size: -; j_call: TRBJ2-7; d_call: TRBD1; v_call: TRBV5-1; cdr3_aa: CASGGDRGHHEQYF; cdr3_nt: TGCGCCAGCGGGGGTGACAGGGGTCACCACGAGCAGTACTTC
clone_size: -; j_call: TRBJ1-2; d_call: -; v_call: TRBV7-8; cdr3_aa: CASSERQSDGYTF; cdr3_nt: TGTGCCAGCAGCGAGAGACAGAGCGATGGCTACACCTTC
clone_size: -; j_call: TRBJ2-4; d_call: -; v_call: TRBV7-9; cdr3_aa: CASSLPRGQGDIQYF; cdr3_nt: TGTGCCAGCAGCTTACCCAGGGGTCAAGGGGACATTCAGTACTTC
clone_size: -; j_call: TRBJ1-1; d_call: -; v_call: TRBV7-8; cdr3_aa: CASSLEGHLHTEAFF; cdr3_nt: TGTGCCAGCAGCTTAGAGGGACATCTGCACACTGAAGCTTTCTTT
clone_size: once; j_call: TRBJ1-1; d_call: TRBD1; v_call: TRBV29-1; cdr3_aa: CSVEGQGATEAFF; cdr3_nt: TGCAGCGTTGAGGGACAGGGGGCCACTGAAGCTTTCTTT
clone_size: once; j_call: TRBJ2-7; d_call: -; v_call: TRBV15; cdr3_aa: CATSRDRYEQYF; cdr3_nt: TGTGCCACCAGCAGAGATCGCTACGAGCAGTACTTC
clone_size: -; j_call: TRBJ1-1; d_call: -; v_call: TRBV7-9; cdr3_aa: CASSFYGRDTEAFF; cdr3_nt: TGTGCCAGCAGCTTCTACGGGAGGGACACTGAAGCTTTCTTT
clone_size: few; j_call: TRBJ2-5; d_call: -; v_call: TRBV5-1; cdr3_aa: CASCDSPLVETQYF; cdr3_nt: TGCGCCAGCTGCGACTCTCCCCTCGTAGAGACCCAGTACTTC
clone_size: -; j_call: TRBJ1-2; d_call: -; v_call: TRBV2; cdr3_aa: CASSGTENGYTF; cdr3_nt: TGTGCCAGCAGTGGGACGGAAAATGGCTACACCTTC
clone_size: -; j_call: TRBJ2-5; d_call: -; v_call: TRBV7-9; cdr3_aa: CASSRGTRETQYF; cdr3_nt: TGTGCCAGTTCTCGCGGGACTCGGGAGACCCAGTACTTC
clone_size: -; j_call: TRBJ2-7; d_call: -; v_call: TRBV7-2; cdr3_aa: CASSLEGNGYEQYF; cdr3_nt: TGTGCCAGCAGCTTAGAAGGGAATGGATACGAGCAGTACTTC
clone_size: -; j_call: TRBJ1-1; d_call: -; v_call: TRBV10-3; cdr3_aa: CAISVPDSPEGEAFF; cdr3_nt: TGTGCCATCAGTGTCCCGGACAGTCCCGAGGGGGAAGCTTTCTTT
clone_size: -; j_call: TRBJ1-3; d_call: -; v_call: TRBV9; cdr3_aa: CASSVDALGNTIYF; cdr3_nt: TGTGCCAGCAGCGTAGATGCCTTGGGAAACACCATATATTTT
clone_size: -; j_call: TRBJ2-1; d_call: TRBD1; v_call: TRBV30; cdr3_aa: CAWSTGDNEQFF; cdr3_nt: TGTGCCTGGAGTACAGGGGACAATGAGCAGTTCTTC
clone_size: -; j_call: TRBJ1-2; d_call: -; v_call: TRBV28; cdr3_aa: CASRRIPTEYGYTF; cdr3_nt: TGTGCCAGCAGGCGAATCCCGACGGAGTATGGCTACACCTTC
clone_size: -; j_call: TRBJ2-7; d_call: -; v_call: TRBV6-6; cdr3_aa: CASSSGYSYEQYF; cdr3_nt: TGTGCCAGCAGTAGCGGTTACTCCTACGAGCAGTACTTC
clone_size: -; j_call: TRBJ2-1; d_call: -; v_call: TRBV30; cdr3_aa: CAWRSAGLNEQFF; cdr3_nt: TGTGCCTGGAGGTCAGCGGGTCTGAATGAGCAGTTCTTC
clone_size: -; j_call: TRBJ2-7; d_call: -; v_call: TRBV6-5; cdr3_aa: CASSSPYEQYF; cdr3_nt: TGTGCCAGCAGTTCCCCCTACGAGCAGTACTTC
clone_size: -; j_call: TRBJ2-7; d_call: TRBD1; v_call: TRBV28; cdr3_aa: CASSLIGTAFPYEQYF; cdr3_nt: TGTGCCAGCAGTTTGATCGGGACAGCCTTTCCCTACGAGCAGTACTTC
clone_size: -; j_call: TRBJ1-2; d_call: TRBD1; v_call: TRBV29-1; cdr3_aa: CSAALTGDYGYTF; cdr3_nt: TGCAGCGCTGCACTGACAGGGGACTATGGCTACACCTTC
clone_size: -; j_call: TRBJ1-1; d_call: -; v_call: TRBV29-1; cdr3_aa: CSVARLNTEAFF; cdr3_nt: TGCAGCGTTGCCAGGTTGAACACTGAAGCTTTCTTT
clone_size: -; j_call: TRBJ2-7; d_call: -; v_call: TRBV28; cdr3_aa: CASTPGRGRSYEQYF; cdr3_nt: TGTGCCAGCACCCCGGGGCGGGGGCGCTCCTACGAGCAGTACTTC
clone_size: -; j_call: TRBJ1-3; d_call: TRBD1; v_call: TRBV7-2; cdr3_aa: CASSPGQGTGNTIYF; cdr3_nt: TGTGCCAGCAGCCCGGGACAGGGAACTGGAAACACCATATATTTT
clone_size: few; j_call: TRBJ2-5; d_call: -; v_call: TRBV11-2; cdr3_aa: CASSFTGLTETQYF; cdr3_nt: TGTGCCAGCAGCTTCACCGGCCTAACAGAGACCCAGTACTTC
clone_size: -; j_call: TRBJ2-1; d_call: -; v_call: TRBV5-1; cdr3_aa: CASSFANEQFF; cdr3_nt: TGCGCCAGCAGCTTTGCGAATGAGCAGTTCTTC
clone_size: -; j_call: TRBJ2-5; d_call: TRBD2; v_call: TRBV29-1; cdr3_aa: CSVVSGGAGETQYF; cdr3_nt: TGCAGCGTTGTTAGCGGGGGGGCCGGGGAGACCCAGTACTTC
clone_size: few; j_call: TRBJ2-2; d_call: TRBD1; v_call: TRBV29-1; cdr3_aa: CSVEGRQGYAGELFF; cdr3_nt: TGCAGCGTTGAGGGGCGACAGGGCTATGCCGGGGAGCTGTTTTTT
clone_size: -; j_call: TRBJ2-5; d_call: -; v_call: TRBV29-1; cdr3_aa: CSVVGIQETQYF; cdr3_nt: TGCAGCGTTGTAGGTATCCAAGAGACCCAGTACTTC
clone_size: few; j_call: TRBJ2-2; d_call: -; v_call: TRBV11-2; cdr3_aa: CASSLYVGGANTGELFF; cdr3_nt: TGTGCCAGCAGCTTATACGTAGGCGGGGCCAACACCGGGGAGCTGTTTTTT
clone_size: -; j_call: TRBJ1-5; d_call: TRBD1; v_call: TRBV30; cdr3_aa: CAWRQGNQPQHF; cdr3_nt: TGTGCCTGGAGACAGGGGAATCAGCCCCAGCATTTT
clone_size: -; j_call: TRBJ2-3; d_call: TRBD2; v_call: TRBV2; cdr3_aa: CASSSGAGGTQYF; cdr3_nt: TGTGCCAGCAGTAGCGGGGCTGGAGGTACGCAGTATTTT
clone_size: -; j_call: TRBJ2-7; d_call: -; v_call: TRBV7-9; cdr3_aa: CASSERGYEQYF; cdr3_nt: TGTGCCAGCAGTGAACGGGGCTACGAGCAGTACTTC
clone_size: -; j_call: TRBJ2-1; d_call: TRBD2; v_call: TRBV15; cdr3_aa: CATSRDLGGSGGYNEQFF; cdr3_nt: TGTGCCACCAGCAGAGATTTGGGTGGTAGCGGGGGCTACAATGAGCAGTTCTTC
clone_size: -; j_call: TRBJ1-1; d_call: TRBD1; v_call: TRBV18; cdr3_aa: CASSPVDRDKAFF; cdr3_nt: TGTGCCAGCTCACCAGTGGACAGGGACAAAGCTTTCTTT
clone_size: -; j_call: TRBJ1-1; d_call: -; v_call: TRBV29-1; cdr3_aa: CSVQGLAEAFF; cdr3_nt: TGCAGCGTTCAGGGGTTAGCTGAAGCTTTCTTT
clone_size: -; j_call: TRBJ2-3; d_call: -; v_call: TRBV2; cdr3_aa: CASSITGITDTQYF; cdr3_nt: TGTGCCAGCAGCATAACAGGGATCACAGATACGCAGTATTTT
clone_size: -; j_call: TRBJ2-1; d_call: -; v_call: TRBV4-1; cdr3_aa: CASSRDPSTQGRHNEQFF; cdr3_nt: TGCGCCAGCAGCCGAGATCCGTCGACTCAGGGGAGGCACAATGAGCAGTTCTTC
clone_size: few; j_call: TRBJ2-5; d_call: -; v_call: TRBV7-8; cdr3_aa: CASSLRGVRKETQYF; cdr3_nt: TGTGCCAGCAGCTTACGAGGGGTTAGAAAAGAGACCCAGTACTTC
clone_size: -; j_call: TRBJ2-3; d_call: -; v_call: TRBV29-1; cdr3_aa: CSARGTGFTDTQYF; cdr3_nt: TGCAGCGCTCGTGGAACAGGGTTCACAGATACGCAGTATTTT
clone_size: -; j_call: TRBJ1-5; d_call: -; v_call: TRBV6-6; cdr3_aa: CASLPWNRGNQPQHF; cdr3_nt: TGTGCCAGCCTCCCGTGGAACCGGGGAAATCAGCCCCAGCATTTT